This TCR beta chain derives from a study of blood T cell repertoires in COVID-19 (dated by TCRdb to 2019 to 2021). With respect to the entire study: Samples covering the acute and convalescent phases of COVID-19 were provided by collaborators in the United States, Italy and Spain. The repertoires were released in a freely available public database intended as a resource for research on the immune response to SARS-CoV-2. Nearly every sample came with metadata listing a de-identified subject ID, COVID-19 status, age in years and sex. The prospective study material was composed of cDNA or gDNA derived from T cells, B-cell-depleted T cells, or PBMCs. Deeply sampled blood TCRbeta repertoires from subjects exposed to, actively infected with, or recovered from COVID-19 were included in the dataset. Samples came from the ongoing ImmuneRACE study (first 160 participants) plus 1,254 subjects from 6 global collaborators. HLA class I and class II types, where available, came from metadata supplied by the sample provider rather than from assay-based typing.

Collaborating institutions collected whole blood in K2EDTA tubes following their own protocols. For TCRbeta analysis, collaborator samples were shipped as frozen whole blood, as isolated PBMCs, or as DNA extracted from either sample type. The immunoSEQ Assay, a bias-controlled multiplex PCR, was used to amplify TCRbeta CDR3 regions from genomic DNA. Under the source paper's analysis protocol: Within the assay, amplification of reference gene primers was used to estimate how many nucleated cells each sample contained. To quantify the absolute abundance of each unique TCRbeta CDR3 rearrangement, sequence reads were collapsed and filtered. Productive Simpson clonality was computed per sample as the square root of Simpson's diversity index over productive rearrangements. The clones in this table, taken by TCRdb from immuneACCESS, are in-frame only. Not every clone is retained; where verified, under half of the shortfall comes from an unresolved V gene, and the cause of the rest is unknown. From that table come the V and J calls and clone size; the DNA was used to work out D and trimming. A total of about 70,000 clones appear in this sample, roughly three quarters of them only once. Together, the top ten hold about 6% of the sample.

In regard to this clone: Its recognized antigen is unknown. Nothing much larger sits one base from this clone, and base qualities are not available.

The paper as a whole reports these results and caveats: How much clinical and demographic metadata was included differed by source and by participant, and the metadata was provided uncurated.

V is reduced by 5 bases and J by 4 bases, leaving a spacing of 11 bases between them. CDR1 and CDR2 are read off the germline V gene (reference sequence) as MNHEY and SMNVEV. The CDR3, from cysteine to phenylalanine, totals 13 residues. The entry retains the CDR3 DNA only, 39 bases that are in frame from base 1. This clonotype was obtained from a woman in her sixties with acute or convalescent COVID-19. The sequenced sample consisted of peripheral blood. Recombination connected TRBV27 to TRBJ1-2; the D gene is possibly TRBD1, with 5 bases matching. The CDR3 protein is CASSLSGTYGYTF. Read as DNA, the sequence is TGTGCCAGCAGTCTCAGCGGGACCTATGGCTACACCTTC.